This T cell receptor beta chain is from a study of T cell repertoires in cytomegalovirus infection. Study details: Epitope selection comprised recently identified HLA-C-restricted CMV epitopes and well-studied HLA-B-restricted CMV epitopes. Study-wide results and caveats: Carriage of CMV together with the relevant HLA was identifiable through cumulative public TCR beta family frequency.

TCRdb re-called the reads through MiXCR, storing one row per CDR3 protein. Of about 700,000 distinct CDR3 sequences in the sample, around 35% were seen once. To note about this clonotype: The antigen is unknown.

The CDR3 loop spans 12 amino acids. V lost 6 bases and J lost 8, with 14 bases in between. Germline lookup yields CDR1 SQVTM and CDR2 ANQGSEA. The gene calls are TRBV29-1 and TRBJ2-1, with D uncertain. The receptor comes from a human donor in good health (CMV status not recorded). Some clones in this sample may be carry-over from other donors' samples. The sample here was cultured PBMCs, taken from culture after CMV antigen stimulation. The CDR3 nucleotides read TGCAGCGTCCTCCCCGGGCCAGATGAGCAGTTCTTC. Translated, it gives CSVLPGPDEQFF.